This TCR beta chain was identified in a study of blood T cell repertoires in COVID-19. This CDR3 has 17 amino acids. Germline V gene data show CDR1 as MDHEN and CDR2 as SYDVKM. Germline trimming cut 4 bases from V and 8 bases from J; bases unmatched to any gene: 12. Method: immunoSEQ multiplex PCR; TCRdb's copy keeps in-frame clones and lacks some. The repertoire consists of around 100,000 clones, with just under 90% occurring once and the leading ten covering roughly 14%. This clone has only a few counts. The TCR comes from a human donor in a cohort sampled during active COVID-19. Material: peripheral blood. The V call is TRBV28, the J call TRBJ2-1; TRBD2 aligns across 12 bases. For the CDR3, the DNA is TGTGCCAGCAGTTGGCAACGACTAGCGGGAGCGTTCTATGAGCAGTTCTTC. Encoded protein: CASSWQRLAGAFYEQFF.